This T cell receptor (beta chain) appears in the sequencing data of a study of regulatory T cells in long-lasting Graves disease. In regard to this clonotype: Its antigen is unidentified.

The time point here: persistent/refractory GD, antithyroid drugs over 5 years with positive TRAb. Construction of the TCR library relied on RNA isolated from PBMCs. Patients were enrolled at an endocrinology department in Xi'an, China. iRepertoire HTBI primers and Arm-PCR of CDR3 regions built TCR beta libraries. In the original workflow: Across samples, over 55 TRBV and 14 TRBJ segments were found. Each CDR3 protein gets one entry after TCRdb re-called the multiplex PCR reads with MiXCR. The V and J calls and clone size come from TCRdb's table, not from the authors' own analysis. The table includes over 650,000 distinct CDR3 sequences, around 30% detected once. The study, taken as a whole, reports: Public clonotype sharing was higher in persistent than newly diagnosed patients.

This sequence originates from a female donor with Graves disease. The input for sequencing was peripheral blood mononuclear cells (PBMCs), taken when the disease was refractory, from a patient treated with antithyroid drugs.

The CDR3 region is CASSGARSEKLFF. The CDR3 DNA reads as TGCGCCAGCAGCGGGGCGAGGAGTGAAAAACTGTTTTTT. The chain links TRBV4-1 to TRBJ1-4, with D perhaps matching TRBD1 (5 bases). V shed 5 bases and J shed 7 bases, with 11 bases lying between them. This CDR3 is built from 13 residues. Per germline, CDR1 MGHRA and CDR2 YSYEKL.